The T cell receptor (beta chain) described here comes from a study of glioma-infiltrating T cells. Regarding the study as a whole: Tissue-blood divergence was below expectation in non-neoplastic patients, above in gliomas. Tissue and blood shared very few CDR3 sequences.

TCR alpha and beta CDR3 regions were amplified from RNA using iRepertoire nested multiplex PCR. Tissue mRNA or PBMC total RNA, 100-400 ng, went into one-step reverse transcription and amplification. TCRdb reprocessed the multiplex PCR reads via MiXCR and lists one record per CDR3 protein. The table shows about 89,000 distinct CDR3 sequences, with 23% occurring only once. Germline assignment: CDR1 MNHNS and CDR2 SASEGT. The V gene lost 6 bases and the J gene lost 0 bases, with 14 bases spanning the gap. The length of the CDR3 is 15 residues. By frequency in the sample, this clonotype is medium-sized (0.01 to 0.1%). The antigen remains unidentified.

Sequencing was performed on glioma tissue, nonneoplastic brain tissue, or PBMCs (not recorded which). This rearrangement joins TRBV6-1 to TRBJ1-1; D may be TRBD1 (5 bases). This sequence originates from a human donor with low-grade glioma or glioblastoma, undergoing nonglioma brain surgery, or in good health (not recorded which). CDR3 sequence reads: CASSYRRRLNTEAFF. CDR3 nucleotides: TGTGCCAGCAGCTACAGGCGCCGCCTGAACACTGAAGCTTTCTTT.